This T cell receptor beta chain was sequenced for a study of T cell clonality in common variable immunodeficiency. Findings and limits, study-wide: TCRbeta clonality was increased in CVID versus healthy controls. Compared with controls, CVID subjects had fewer shared TCRbeta clones.

Caucasian heritage predominated among both patients and controls. This clone ranks as medium-sized. What it recognizes is unknown. The read finishes 3 residues shy of the CDR3 end, and the germline J gene is used to complete it. CDR1 and CDR2 from the germline V gene are MNHEY and SVGEGT. This CDR3 contains 15 residues. V was pared by 6 bases and J by 9 bases, with 20 bases between. CVID and control samples used equivalent genomic DNA input. TCRdb's table, derived via immunoSEQ multiplex PCR, lists solely in-frame clones and lacks some. The table lists some 42,000 clones, no singletons, with roughly 1.4% in the top ten.

The TCR was taken from a person aged 18 to 75 in good health. The rearrangement joins TRBV6-2 or TRBV6-3 to TRBJ2-2; TRBD1 might be the D (6 bases). Input material: peripheral blood mononuclear cells. The CDR3 loop is CASSSPVDSSWELFF. The CDR3 DNA, read in part, is TGTGCCAGCAGCTCCCCCGTGGACAGTTCTTGGGAG.